The 12 T cell receptor beta chains below were found in one sample sequenced in a study of T cells in Graves' hyperthyroidism and ophthalmopathy. RNA transcripts provided the source from which TCR beta CDR3 regions were amplified. During a first-round RT-PCR of the TCR CDR3, the HTBI primer set was used. TCRdb re-derived calls from the multiplex PCR reads in MiXCR, one entry per CDR3 protein. The sample lists approximately 510,000 distinct CDR3 sequences, 40% to 50% occurring once. The source material was peripheral blood or thyroid tissue (not recorded which). These receptor sequences come from an adult woman with Graves' disease, either hyperthyroidism or ophthalmopathy (not recorded which).

The chain is built from TRBV20-1 and TRBJ1-6; 7 bases are shared with TRBD1. V lost 0 bases, J lost 6 bases, and 2 bases stayed unmatched. This CDR3 contains 14 residues. From germline, CDR1 is DFQATT and CDR2 SNEGSKA (reference sequence). DNA for the CDR3: TGCAGTGCTAGAGAGGGACAGCTTAATTCACCCCTCCACTTT. Protein: CSAREGQLNSPLHF.

J is TRBJ2-5 and V is TRBV5-1, with a weak D call TRBD2 (6 bases). The length of the CDR3 is 16 residues. V dropped 0 bases and J dropped 9 bases, with 21 bases sitting between them. Germline values: CDR1 SGHRS, CDR2 YFSETQ. The CDR3 protein is CASSLVLAGSGEPQYF. The CDR3 nucleotides read TGCGCCAGCAGCTTGGTACTAGCCGGCTCGGGGGAGCCCCAGTACTTC.

CDR3 region: CAWSVFGTGSEKLFF. The CDR3 DNA reads as TGTGCCTGGAGTGTATTCGGTACAGGGAGTGAAAAACTGTTTTTT. V usage is TRBV30 and J usage is TRBJ1-4, with D possibly matching TRBD1 (6 bases). The CDR3 consists of 15 residues. V lost 0 bases and J lost 7, with 15 bases in between. The germline CDR1 and CDR2 sequences are GTSNPN and SVGIG (reference sequence).

This clonotype came up many times. This chain connects TRBV6-6 to TRBJ1-5; D unclear. This CDR3 comprises 15 residues. V lost 6 bases and J 2 bases, leaving 14 bases between the germline ends. Germline V lookup: CDR1 MNHNY, CDR2 SVGAGI (reference sequence). The CDR3 nucleotides are TGTGCCAGCAGAACGGGTTCTAGGGGCAATCAGCCCCAGCATTTT. This gives the protein CASRTGSRGNQPQHF.

This clonotype was picked up many times. The chain employs TRBV20-1 and TRBJ2-7; D tentatively reads TRBD1 or TRBD2 (5 bases each). CDR3 size: 14 residues. Germline CDR1 and CDR2: DFQATT and SNEGSKA (reference sequence). Trimming shortened V by 3 bases and J by 0 bases, and 12 bases separated the two germline ends. Written as DNA, the CDR3 is TGCAGTGCTAGGGGGGTTGGGAGCTCCTACGAGCAGTACTTC. Protein product: CSARGVGSSYEQYF.

The rearrangement uses TRBV2 and TRBJ1-5; no clear D. V was clipped by 3 bases and J by 11 bases, with 5 bases between them. The CDR3 has 10 amino acids. Germline-derived CDR1 and CDR2 are SNHLY and FYNNEI. The chain's CDR3 is CASSDGTQHF. The CDR3 DNA follows: TGTGCCAGCAGTGACGGGACCCAGCATTTT.

DNA of the CDR3: TGCGCCAGCAGCTCCCCCCGCAGCGGGGGGGAGACCCAGTACTTC. Translation: CASSSPRSGGETQYF. The V and J genes are TRBV5-1 and TRBJ2-5; 9 bases map to TRBD2. The CDR3 sequence is 15 residues long. The germline gives CDR1 SGHRS, CDR2 YFSETQ. Trimming removed 3 bases from V and 5 bases from J; junction bases left unmatched: 8.

Many counts were recorded for this clonotype. The chain combines TRBV19 with TRBJ1-5; the D gene is possibly TRBD1 (6 bases). The V and J ends lost 3 bases and 4 bases respectively, with 25 bases between them. The CDR3 extends over 19 amino acids. Germline V gene sequence: CDR1 LNHDA, CDR2 SQIVND (reference sequence). The CDR3 bases are TGTGCCAGTAGTATTCGGGGGGGGGGCCGTCGGGGTCGGAATCAGCCCCAGCATTTT. Protein: CASSIRGGGRRGRNQPQHF.

This clonotype was seen more than once but under ten times. A read error may produce the germline difference seen at one junction end. The chain is built from TRBV7-7 and TRBJ2-5; D ambiguous. CDR3 length equals 13 residues. Germline CDR1 and CDR2: SSHAT and FNYEAQ (reference sequence). The CDR3 region is CASSRLVWETQYF. The CDR3 nucleotides are TGTGCTAGCAGCCGTCTCGTGTGGGAGACCCAGTACTTC. Based on the CDR3 plus reference TRBV7-7 and TRBJ2-5, the full variable domain is GAGVSQSPRYKVTKRGQDVTLRCDPISSHATLYWYQQALGQGPEFLTYFNYEAQPDKSGLPSDRFSAERPEGSISTLTIQRTEQRDSAMYRCASSRLVWETQYFGPGTRLLVL.

This clonotype has more than one count but fewer than ten. This rearrangement joins TRBV9 to TRBJ2-2, with 7 bases lining up with TRBD1. V gave up 0 bases and J gave up 1 base; unmatched junction bases: 3. CDR1 SGDLS and CDR2 YYNGEE come from the germline V gene. CDR3 length: 16 amino acids. The CDR3: CASSVEGAWNTGELFF. CDR3 nucleotide sequence: TGTGCCAGCAGCGTAGAGGGGGCTTGGAACACCGGGGAGCTGTTTTTT.

This chain uses TRBV10-3 with TRBJ2-7, with 8 bases fitting TRBD2. The CDR3 is 13 amino acids. Germline CDR1 reads ENHRY; CDR2 reads SYGVKD. Trimming cost V 3 bases and J 9 bases; bases outside gene matches: 7. CDR3 nucleotide sequence: TGTGCCATCAGTGATGCAGCGGGAGTCGCGCAGTACTTC. Amino acid sequence: CAISDAAGVAQYF.

The chain employs TRBV19 and TRBJ1-2, with D perhaps matching TRBD1 (5 bases). Trimming shortened V by 3 bases and J by 4 bases, and 12 bases separated the two germline ends. This CDR3 region has 14 residues. CDR1 is LNHDA and CDR2 is SQIVND in the germline V gene (reference sequence). The CDR3 sequence: CASSIQMGLYGYTF. The DNA for the CDR3 is TGTGCCAGTAGTATCCAGATGGGACTCTATGGCTACACCTTC.